This TCR beta chain was sequenced in a study of T-cell reconstitution after alpha-beta-depleted transplantation in children. V was clipped by 7 bases and J by 3 bases, with 13 bases between them. This CDR3 has 14 residues. Per the germline V gene, CDR1 is SGHRS and CDR2 is YFSETQ. This clonotype was observed a few times. Preparation of the TCRbeta library involved a method that used unique molecular identifiers. Via MiXCR, TCRdb re-called the PCR reads, giving one row per CDR3 protein. The table has about 120,000 distinct CDR3 sequences, under 13% seen once; the top ten hold nearly 35%. Sample: PBMCs, taken before TCRalphabeta/CD19-depleted stem cell transplant. The sequence was collected from a boy younger than 10 with acute lymphoblastic leukemia, due to receive a stem cell transplant. The chain recombines TRBV5-1 with TRBJ2-2; D may be TRBD1 or TRBD2 (7 bases each). CDR3 sequence (DNA): TGCGCCAGCGGACCAGGGGGGGACACCGGGGAGCTGTTTTTT. Its translation is CASGPGGDTGELFF.